A single sample is the source of the 29 T cell receptor beta chains below, sequenced in a study of human T cells and chemical hapten exposure. One entry per CDR3 protein, called by TCRdb with MiXCR from the RACE reads. The sample consists of around 76,000 distinct CDR3 sequences, about 11% of them appearing once. Stated time point: patch test 1, 2 weeks after DPC sensitization. The sample's treatment: therapeutic diphenylcyclopropenone sensitization with weekly scalp DPC. Sequencing used whole blood, obtained in connection with sensitization to the hapten diphenylcyclopropenone (DPC). The receptors come from a woman aged 55-69 years with alopecia areata. Some clones in this sample may be carry-over from other donors' samples.

The table lists this clonotype with a few counts. The chain recombines TRBV5-8 with TRBJ1-1, with D uncertain. Trimming took off 4 bases at V and 2 bases at J, with 12 bases between the two ends. There are 14 residues in the CDR3. Per the germline V gene, CDR1 is SGHTS and CDR2 is YDEGEE. The CDR3 region has the DNA TGTGCCAGCAGCCCGCCTCCGGACAACACTGAAGCTTTCTTT. Protein: CASSPPPDNTEAFF. The complete variable domain, with remaining parts taken from reference TRBV5-8 and TRBJ1-1, reads EAGVTQSPTHLIKTRGQQATLRCSPISGHTSVYWYQQALGLGLQFLLWYDEGEERNRGNFPPRFSGRQFPNYSSELNVNALELEDSALYLCASSPPPDNTEAFFGQGTRLTVV.

This clonotype was observed at least ten times. The CDR3 nucleotides read TGCAGTGCCCGGTCAGGGGGTGGCAATTCACCCCTCCACTTT. It specifies CSARSGGGNSPLHF. This chain connects TRBV20-1 to TRBJ1-6; 7 nucleotides match TRBD1. J lost 7 bases, V lost 6 bases, and 9 bases had no gene match. The CDR3 spans 14 residues. Germline V gives CDR1 DFQATT, CDR2 SNEGSKA (reference sequence).

By proportion, this clonotype is medium-sized. The J gene is TRBJ2-3, the V gene TRBV29-1; D is unclear. CDR3 length: 12 amino acids. Germline lookup yields CDR1 SQVTM and CDR2 ANQGSEA. The germline V and J ends were trimmed by 6 bases and 2 bases, with 9 bases remaining between them. The CDR3 DNA reads TGCAGCGTCGTCGACCACACAGATACGCAGTATTTT. This translates into CSVVDHTDTQYF.

This clonotype was counted only a few times. The chain employs TRBV7-9 and TRBJ2-5, with D unclear. Germline values: CDR1 SEHNR, CDR2 FQNEAQ (reference sequence). This CDR3 region has 14 residues. Trimming pared 5 bases from V and 0 bases from J, leaving 10 bases between. CDR3 DNA sequence: TGTGCCAGCAGCGGTAGCAGGAACCAAGAGACCCAGTACTTC. This sequence encodes CASSGSRNQETQYF.

J is TRBJ2-1 and V is TRBV11-2; TRBD2 agrees at 11 bases. With 5 bases clipped from V and 4 bases from J, the junction kept 1 base outside the gene matches. CDR1 and CDR2 (germline): SGHAT, FQNNGV. The CDR3 is 14 amino acids. The CDR3 sequence is CASSGTSGYNEQFF. CDR3 in DNA: TGTGCCAGCAGCGGGACTAGCGGATACAATGAGCAGTTCTTC.

In this sample, this clonotype turned up many times. V usage is TRBV18 and J usage is TRBJ1-1; 8 nucleotides line up with TRBD1. Germline V lookup: CDR1 KGHSH, CDR2 LQKENI. CDR3 length: 14 amino acids. V was clipped by 5 bases and J by 11 bases; unmatched bases: 13. The CDR3 nucleotides read TGTGCCAGCTCATTGAAGGACAGGGACTACCCCGCTTTCTTT. This codes for CASSLKDRDYPAFF.

The DNA for the CDR3 is TGTGCCAGCAGCTTAGATCGGGTCCCAGAGACCCAGTACTTC. Translation: CASSLDRVPETQYF. The chain employs TRBV11-2 and TRBJ2-5; D not resolved. The CDR3 consists of 14 residues. V was clipped by 0 bases and J by 4 bases, with 9 bases between them. Germline assignment: CDR1 SGHAT and CDR2 FQNNGV.

This clonotype was detected a few times. The chain recombines TRBV5-1 with TRBJ2-5; TRBD2 agrees at 10 bases. This CDR3 is 16 amino acids long. Trimming cost V 7 bases and J 0 bases; bases outside gene matches: 9. Germline-derived CDR1 and CDR2 are SGHRS and YFSETQ. In DNA, the CDR3 is TGCGCCAGCCGACTAGCGGGTGTTGAGTACCAAGAGACCCAGTACTTC. This codes for CASRLAGVEYQETQYF. The variable domain in full, completed from reference TRBV5-1 and TRBJ2-5, reads KAGVTQTPRYLIKTRGQQVTLSCSPISGHRSVSWYQQTPGQGLQFLFEYFSETQRNKGNFPGRFSGRQFSNSRSEMNVSTLELGDSALYLCASRLAGVEYQETQYFGPGTRLLVL.

This sequence joins TRBV20-1 and TRBJ2-6, with 7 bases identical to TRBD2. CDR3 length: 17 amino acids. J was trimmed by 3 bases and V by 6 bases; bases with no gene match: 14. Germline V gene lookup returns CDR1 DFQATT and CDR2 SNEGSKA (reference sequence). CDR3: CSASPAWGGIGANVLTF. The CDR3 DNA sequence: TGCAGTGCCTCCCCAGCGTGGGGGGGTATTGGGGCCAACGTCCTGACTTTC.

This clonotype came up many times. J is TRBJ1-4 and V is TRBV18; D unresolved. CDR1 and CDR2 from the germline V gene are KGHSH and LQKENI. Trimming left V 2 bases short and J 1 base short, with 8 bases between. The CDR3 loop spans 15 amino acids. The CDR3 loop is CASSPDEGTNEKLFF. The CDR3 bases are TGTGCCAGCTCACCAGACGAAGGAACTAATGAAAAACTGTTTTTT.

V is TRBV9 and J is TRBJ1-2, with 10 bases aligning to TRBD1. From germline, CDR1 is SGDLS and CDR2 YYNGEE. Trimming at V came to 4 bases and at J to 7 bases, leaving 7 bases not matched to a gene. The CDR3 contains 14 residues. The CDR3 reads CASSFSTGGSGYTF. As DNA, the CDR3 is TGTGCCAGCAGCTTCTCGACAGGGGGCTCTGGCTACACCTTC.

This clonotype occurred many times. CDR3 amino acids: CASKGQGSTDTQYF. The CDR3 DNA reads as TGCGCCAGCAAAGGACAGGGAAGCACAGATACGCAGTATTTT. This sequence joins TRBV5-1 and TRBJ2-3; TRBD1 agrees at 8 bases. Per the germline V gene, CDR1 is SGHRS and CDR2 is YFSETQ. This CDR3 comprises 14 residues. The V segment lost 6 bases and the J segment 0 bases; nucleotides outside the gene matches: 3.

This clonotype was seen many times. Here the CDR3 reads CASRVGFNYEQYF. As DNA, the CDR3 is TGTGCCAGCAGGGTAGGGTTCAATTACGAGCAGTACTTC. The chain links TRBV6-5 to TRBJ2-7; D gene ambiguous. CDR3 length: 13 residues. Germline V CDR1 and CDR2: MNHEY, SVGAGI. V dropped 6 bases and J dropped 4 bases, with 13 bases sitting between them.

This clonotype was picked up many times. This chain uses TRBV5-1 with TRBJ1-1, with 7 nucleotides matching TRBD1. With V trimmed by 8 bases and J by 10 bases, 23 bases remained unmatched. This CDR3 is 16 amino acids long. Germline V lookup: CDR1 SGHRS, CDR2 YFSETQ. The CDR3 spells CASMRRGLNLCLRAFF. CDR3 bases: TGCGCCAGTATGCGCAGGGGGTTGAATCTCTGTCTAAGAGCTTTCTTT.

This clonotype was picked up many times. This rearrangement joins TRBV4-1 to TRBJ1-1, with D maybe TRBD1 (6 bases). The germline V gene encodes CDR1 MGHRA and CDR2 YSYEKL. This CDR3 contains 15 residues. Trimming left V 2 bases short and J 1 base short, with 11 bases between. The CDR3 DNA sequence: TGCGCCAGCAGCCAAACTCCGGACAGGAACACTGAAGCTTTCTTT. This translates into CASSQTPDRNTEAFF.

In its sample, this clonotype was seen many times. The rearrangement links TRBV12-3 or TRBV12-4 to TRBJ1-1; possible D gene TRBD1, 5 bases. The CDR3 spans 11 residues. Trimming left V 6 bases short and J 10 bases short, with 12 bases between. Here the CDR3 DNA reads TGTGCCAGCAGCCGGGACGGGAGAGCTTTCTTT. Its protein product is CASSRDGRAFF.

This clonotype was observed a few times. The rearrangement joins TRBV19 to TRBJ1-1; D ambiguous. This CDR3 spans 12 amino acids. Germline CDR1 is LNHDA and CDR2 is SQIVND (reference sequence). V was clipped by 5 bases and J by 8 bases, with 12 bases between them. CDR3: CASSDGILEAFF. The CDR3 region has the DNA TGTGCCAGTAGTGACGGTATTTTGGAAGCTTTCTTT.

This clonotype was counted ten times or more. The chain is built from TRBV14 and TRBJ1-2; 9 bases line up with TRBD1. The CDR3 covers 14 residues. Germline V gives CDR1 SGHDN, CDR2 FVKESK. V trimming: 2 bases; J trimming: 6 bases; junction bases outside the gene matches: 4. This chain's CDR3 is CASSQHRGLDGYTF. The DNA of the CDR3 is TGTGCCAGCAGCCAACACAGGGGGCTGGATGGCTACACCTTC.

This clonotype has a count of ten or more. This CDR3 reads CASSYRAPGGGEQFF. CDR3 nucleotides: TGTGCCAGCAGCTACCGGGCCCCCGGTGGCGGTGAGCAGTTCTTC. The J gene is TRBJ2-1, the V gene TRBV3-1; D unresolved. Trimming left V 5 bases short and J 9 bases short, with 20 bases between. Germline V gives CDR1 LGHDT, CDR2 YNNKEL (reference sequence). CDR3 length: 15 amino acids.

This clonotype was picked up a small number of times. The chain has TRBV2 and TRBJ1-1; a possible D gene is TRBD1 (6 bases). This CDR3 spans 16 amino acids. Germline assignment: CDR1 SNHLY and CDR2 FYNNEI. V was clipped by 1 base and J by 0 bases, with 12 bases between them. The DNA of the CDR3 is TGTGCCAGCAGTGAAGGGAGAGGGGGGATGAACACTGAAGCTTTCTTT. Encoded protein: CASSEGRGGMNTEAFF.

This clonotype was recorded many times. The chain employs TRBV3-1 and TRBJ2-7, with 12 bases that match TRBD2. Germline CDR1 is LGHDT and CDR2 is YNNKEL (reference sequence). V gave up 2 bases and J gave up 2 bases; unmatched junction bases: 1. The CDR3 is 15 amino acids. The CDR3 DNA reads as TGTGCCAGCAGCCAAAGACTAGCGGGGGCCTACGAGCAGTACTTC. This encodes CASSQRLAGAYEQYF.

This clonotype occurred a few times. This rearrangement joins TRBV5-1 to TRBJ2-2; D is perhaps TRBD1 or TRBD2 (6 bases each). CDR1 and CDR2 from the germline V gene are SGHRS and YFSETQ. V dropped 3 bases and J dropped 3 bases, with 15 bases sitting between them. The CDR3 length is 16 residues. This CDR3 reads CASSYGGGVDTGELFF. CDR3 in DNA: TGCGCCAGCAGCTATGGAGGGGGAGTGGACACCGGGGAGCTGTTTTTT.

This chain connects TRBV28 to TRBJ2-7; weak D call: TRBD2 (7 bases). Trimming removed 8 bases from V and 6 bases from J, with 29 bases in between. The V gene's germline CDR1 is MDHEN and CDR2 SYDVKM. The CDR3 covers 17 residues. CDR3: CASDGRGPSGGRGEQYF. In DNA form, the CDR3 reads TGTGCCAGCGATGGCCGAGGTCCATCCGGGGGGCGGGGCGAGCAGTACTTC.

V is TRBV12-3 or TRBV12-4 and J is TRBJ2-2; 8 bases line up with TRBD1. CDR3 length: 14 residues. V gave up 3 bases and J gave up 7 bases; unmatched junction bases: 4. CDR3 residues: CASSFQGAGGELFF. The CDR3 DNA is TGTGCCAGCAGTTTTCAGGGGGCAGGCGGGGAGCTGTTTTTT.

Many counts were recorded for this clonotype. V gene TRBV7-9 combines with J gene TRBJ2-1; 12 bases are a match to TRBD2. Unmatched junction bases numbered 13, after V lost 1 base and J lost 15 bases. Germline V gene data show CDR1 as SEHNR and CDR2 as FQNEAQ (reference sequence). This CDR3 comprises 16 residues. CDR3 in amino acids: CASSLVGASGGAMVFF. As DNA, the CDR3 is TGTGCCAGCAGCTTAGTTGGCGCTAGCGGGGGGGCAATGGTGTTCTTC.

This clonotype occurred many times. This sequence joins TRBV20-1 and TRBJ1-2, with 9 nucleotides matching TRBD1. The germline CDR1 and CDR2 sequences are DFQATT and SNEGSKA (reference sequence). Trimming removed 2 bases from V and 5 bases from J; junction bases left unmatched: 18. The CDR3 contains 18 residues. CDR3 amino acids: CSARPPGQGVLMLYGYTF. Written as DNA, the CDR3 is TGCAGTGCTAGACCCCCGGGACAGGGTGTATTGATGCTTTATGGCTACACCTTC.

Turning to this clonotype: This may arise from a read error, as a much more abundant clone is one base away. The chain joins TRBV2 to TRBJ2-3, with D perhaps matching TRBD2 (6 bases). CDR3 length: 15 residues. Germline values: CDR1 SNHLY, CDR2 FYNNEI. CDR3 amino acids: CASGETVWDSQEQYF. In DNA form, the CDR3 reads TGTGCCAGCGGTGAGACGGTTTGGGACTCTCAAGAGCAGTATTTT.

This clonotype was found many times. The chain employs TRBV29-1 and TRBJ1-2; D remains ambiguous. Germline assignment: CDR1 SQVTM and CDR2 ANQGSEA. This CDR3 is 12 amino acids long. V was trimmed by 5 bases and J by 4 bases, leaving 11 bases between them. The CDR3: CSVLVMPYGYTF. CDR3 DNA sequence: TGCAGCGTTTTAGTAATGCCCTATGGCTACACCTTC.

This clonotype has more than one count but fewer than ten. This chain links TRBV2 with TRBJ2-1; 10 bases are shared with TRBD1. The CDR3 has 18 amino acids. From germline, CDR1 is SNHLY and CDR2 FYNNEI. The trim removed 0 bases at V and 3 bases at J, leaving 8 bases unmatched. CDR3 region: CASSEAFIGTGDYNEQFF. The CDR3, as DNA: TGTGCCAGCAGTGAAGCTTTCATCGGGACAGGGGACTACAATGAGCAGTTCTTC.